A single T cell receptor beta chain is shown here with its context. This entry belongs to a study of cytomegalovirus exposure and HLA in healthy donors. CDR3 length equals 14 residues. In germline, CDR1 is KGHSH, CDR2 LQKENI. The ends lost 3 bases at V and 5 bases at J; junction bases unmatched: 7. Primers: 60 Vbeta forward and 13 Jbeta reverse. Measured with immunoSEQ multiplex PCR; TCRdb has only the in-frame clones, and not every one. Of about 150,000 clones in the sample, about 82% were seen once. The origin of this receptor is a man younger than 40 in good health. Sequenced material: PBMCs. The chain employs TRBV18 and TRBJ2-7, with TRBD1 matching over 7 bases. This CDR3 reads CASSPLDRAHEQYF. The CDR3 DNA follows: TGTGCCAGCTCACCTCTAGACAGGGCCCACGAGCAGTACTTC.